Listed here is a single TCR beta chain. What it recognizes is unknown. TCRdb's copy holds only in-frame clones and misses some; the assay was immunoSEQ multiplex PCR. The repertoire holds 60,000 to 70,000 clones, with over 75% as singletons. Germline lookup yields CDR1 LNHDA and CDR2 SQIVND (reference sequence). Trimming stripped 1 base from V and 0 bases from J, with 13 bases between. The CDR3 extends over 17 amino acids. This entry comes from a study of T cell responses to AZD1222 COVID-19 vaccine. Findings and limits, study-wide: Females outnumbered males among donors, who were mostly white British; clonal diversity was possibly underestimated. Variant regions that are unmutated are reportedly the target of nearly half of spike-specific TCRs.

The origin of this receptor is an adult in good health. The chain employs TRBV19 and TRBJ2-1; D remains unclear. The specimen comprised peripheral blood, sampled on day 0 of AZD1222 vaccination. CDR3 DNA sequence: TGTGCCAGTAGTATAGGTCCCCTCCAGAGCTCCTACAATGAGCAGTTCTTC. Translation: CASSIGPLQSSYNEQFF. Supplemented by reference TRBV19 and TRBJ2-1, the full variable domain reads DGGITQSPKYLFRKEGQNVTLSCEQNLNHDAMYWYRQDPGQGLRLIYYSQIVNDFQKGDIAEGYSVSREKKESFPLTVTSAQKNPTAFYLCASSIGPLQSSYNEQFFGPGTRLTVL.